This TCR beta chain was recorded in a study of shared clonotypes between healthy human individuals. Study at large: Three CD4 naive, three CD4 memory, two CD8 naive and one CD8 memory plate were used per donor. Findings of the study overall: Limited genetic and exposure-history diversity came from having few donors.

Original handling: Junction-only sequences produced by ImmunoSEQ had no quality scores, so filtering differed. TCRdb keeps only in-frame clones here, not all; method: immunoSEQ multiplex PCR. The DNA gave D and trimming, while V, J and clone size come from that table. The table has more than 550,000 clones, approximately 77% seen once; the top ten hold more than 1.5%. In this sample, this clone turned up many times. What it binds is unknown. Looked up from germline, CDR1 is SGHNT and CDR2 is YYREEE (reference sequence). This CDR3 spans 15 amino acids. Between the trimmed V and J ends, which lost 0 bases and 3 bases, there was a span of 12 bases.

The chain employs TRBV5-4 and TRBJ1-1; D uncertain. This sequence originates from a woman aged 30 to 39 in good health. What was sequenced was memory CD4+ T cells sorted from blood. Noted subset: CD45RA-negative fraction. The CDR3 region is CASSLAARPYTEAFF. The CDR3 coding sequence is TGTGCCAGCAGCTTGGCTGCCAGGCCTTACACTGAAGCTTTCTTT.